Each of the 20 T cell receptor beta chains below was sequenced from the same sample in a study of radiotherapy plus CTLA-4 blockade in lung cancer. The repertoire was sequenced with immunoSEQ multiplex PCR; TCRdb's copy has only in-frame clones and lacks some. The sample includes approximately 77,000 clones, 78% of them seen just once. The source material was peripheral blood, sampled from a patient treated with radiotherapy plus ipilimumab. These receptor sequences come from a human donor with non-small cell lung cancer whose response to radiotherapy plus ipilimumab could not be evaluated. Some clones in this sample may be carry-over from other donors' samples.

The rearrangement links TRBV4-2 to TRBJ1-5; possible D gene TRBD1, 5 bases. V was trimmed by 0 bases and J by 3 bases, leaving 12 bases between them. Germline V lookup: CDR1 LGHNA, CDR2 YNFKEQ. The CDR3 runs 16 residues. The CDR3 nucleotides are TGTGCCAGCAGCCAAGAGGAGGGGAGGGTCAATCAGCCCCAGCATTTT. Translating it yields CASSQEEGRVNQPQHF.

The rearrangement joins TRBV13 to TRBJ2-7; 8 bases are a match to TRBD1. V lost 2 bases and J lost 6; bases outside the gene matches: 12. Per germline, CDR1 PRHDT and CDR2 FYEKMQ (reference sequence). The CDR3 totals 16 residues. The CDR3: CASSLFRQGFVLEQYF. The CDR3 DNA is TGTGCCAGCAGCTTATTTCGACAGGGGTTCGTTCTCGAGCAGTACTTC.

Regarding this clone: This specimen includes other DNA sequences encoding the same CDR3. The chain uses TRBV5-1 and TRBJ1-4; TRBD1 might be the D (5 bases). CDR1 is SGHRS, CDR2 YFSETQ, per germline. The CDR3 consists of 14 residues. V lost 0 bases to trimming and J lost 8 bases, with 11 bases between them. Here the CDR3 DNA reads TGCGCCAGCAGCTTGGGGCAGGGTTCCGAAAAACTGTTTTTT. Its protein is CASSLGQGSEKLFF.

This clone was picked up one time. This chain joins TRBV9 and TRBJ1-3, with D possibly TRBD1 on 6 matching bases. The V and J ends lost 0 bases and 0 bases respectively, with 7 bases between them. The CDR3 extends over 15 amino acids. Germline CDR1 reads SGDLS; CDR2 reads YYNGEE. CDR3 DNA: TGTGCCAGCAGCGTAGGGACAGTCTCTGGAAACACCATATATTTT. Translation: CASSVGTVSGNTIYF.

The V gene is TRBV7-2, the J gene TRBJ2-7, with 14 nucleotides matching TRBD2. The CDR3 loop spans 16 amino acids. V was clipped by 2 bases and J by 5 bases; unmatched bases: 5. The V gene's germline CDR1 is SGHTA and CDR2 FQGNSA. This CDR3 reads CASSLQVGLAGDEQYF. CDR3 bases: TGTGCCAGCAGCTTACAGGTGGGACTAGCGGGGGACGAGCAGTACTTC.

As to this clone: Compared with germline, one end of the junction differs, possibly owing to a read error. The V call is TRBV4-1, the J call TRBJ2-1, with D perhaps matching TRBD2 (7 bases). This CDR3 comprises 16 residues. Germline CDR1 is MGHRA and CDR2 is YSYEKL. The CDR3 bases are TGTGCCAGCAGCCAGTTTGGGAGGGGGGCAGACAATGAGCAGTTCTTC. As protein: CASSQFGRGADNEQFF.

Notes on this clone: One end of the junction does not line up with germline, which may come from a read error. The genes are TRBV6-5 and TRBJ2-7; 8 nucleotides align to TRBD1. Germline-derived CDR1 and CDR2 are MNHEY and SVGAGI. The CDR3 loop spans 13 amino acids. The CDR3 DNA follows: TGTGCCAGCAGTGATCCCGGGACAGGCCGTGGGGACTTC. Translation gives CASSDPGTGRGDF.

The CDR3 loop reads CASRAGTGRTYEQYF. The CDR3 coding sequence is TGTGCCAGCAGGGCCGGGACAGGGCGGACCTACGAGCAGTACTTC. The V and J genes are TRBV6-5 and TRBJ2-7, with TRBD1 identical over 9 bases. With 6 bases clipped from V and 2 bases from J, the junction kept 8 bases outside the gene matches. Germline-derived CDR1 and CDR2 are MNHEY and SVGAGI. CDR3 length: 15 residues.

Only one count was recorded for this clone. The J gene is TRBJ1-5, the V gene TRBV6-5, with a weak D call TRBD1 (5 bases). V lost 7 bases and J 6 bases, leaving 16 bases between the germline ends. Germline CDR1 and CDR2: MNHEY and SVGAGI. CDR3 length: 14 residues. The CDR3 loop reads CASTFQGVGQPQHF. For the CDR3, the DNA is TGTGCCAGCACTTTCCAAGGGGTTGGTCAGCCCCAGCATTTT.

This chain uses TRBV11-3 with TRBJ2-7; TRBD1 matches at 7 bases. Germline V gene sequence: CDR1 SGHNT, CDR2 YENEEA. J gave up 2 bases and V 1 base, and 2 bases lay outside the gene matches. This CDR3 region has 14 residues. The CDR3 loop is CASSLVGTAYEQYF. In DNA form, the CDR3 reads TGTGCCAGCAGCTTAGTTGGGACAGCCTACGAGCAGTACTTC.

The chain is built from TRBV6-5 and TRBJ2-4, with TRBD1 matching 7 bases. The germline V gene has CDR1 MNHEY and CDR2 SVGAGI. V lost 4 bases to trimming and J lost 6 bases; unmatched junction nucleotides: 3. The CDR3 is made up of 13 amino acids. CDR3 coding DNA: TGTGCCAGCAGTTTGAACAGGGGAAACATTCAGTACTTC. Translated, it gives CASSLNRGNIQYF.

The V and J genes are TRBV29-1 and TRBJ2-2; D gene ambiguous. CDR3 length equals 13 residues. Germline CDR1 SQVTM, CDR2 ANQGSEA. Trimming stripped 4 bases from V and 3 bases from J, with 9 bases between. The CDR3 nucleotides read TGCAGCGTTGGCAGGCTTGACACCGGGGAGCTGTTTTTT. As protein: CSVGRLDTGELFF.

CDR3 protein: CASSGTGRRNYGYTF. In DNA form, the CDR3 reads TGTGCCAGCAGTGGGACAGGGCGACGTAACTATGGCTACACCTTC. This chain links TRBV28 with TRBJ1-2; 9 bases fit TRBD1. The trim removed 5 bases at V and 1 base at J, leaving 5 bases unmatched. The CDR3 is 15 amino acids. Germline V gives CDR1 MDHEN, CDR2 SYDVKM.

In this sample, this clone turned up a few times. The chain employs TRBV7-8 and TRBJ1-1; 10 positions match TRBD1. In germline, CDR1 is SGHVS, CDR2 FQNEAQ. The V gene end was trimmed by 5 bases and the J gene end by 3 bases; junction bases not matched to a gene: 6. The CDR3 has 15 residues. As DNA, the CDR3 is TGTGCCAGCAGCGAGAAGGGACAGGGGTACACTGAAGCTTTCTTT. It codes for CASSEKGQGYTEAFF. Looking up the rest from reference TRBV7-8 and TRBJ1-1 gives the full variable domain: GAGVSQSPRYKVAKRGQDVALRCDPISGHVSLFWYQQALGQGPEFLTYFQNEAQLDKSGLPSDRFFAERPEGSVSTLKIQRTQQEDSAVYLCASSEKGQGYTEAFFGQGTRLTVV.

The genes are TRBV5-6 and TRBJ1-5; 7 nucleotides line up with TRBD1. Germline V CDR1 and CDR2: SGHDT, YYEEEE. CDR3 size: 14 residues. Losses at the gene ends were 4 bases for V and 2 bases for J; bases not matched to a gene: 3. The CDR3 coding sequence is TGTGCCAGCAGCGCAGGGGGTGGCAATCAGCCCCAGCATTTT. This sequence encodes CASSAGGGNQPQHF.

This clone showed up just a few times. The chain uses TRBV19 and TRBJ1-5; no reliable D call. V was trimmed by 1 base and J by 2 bases, leaving 9 bases between them. The CDR3 contains 15 residues. Germline CDR1 is LNHDA and CDR2 is SQIVND (reference sequence). CDR3 nucleotides: TGTGCCAGTAGTATAGGACGGGTGGGCAATCAGCCCCAGCATTTT. This gives the protein CASSIGRVGNQPQHF.

The chain is built from TRBV5-1 and TRBJ1-4; D unresolved. The CDR3 runs 15 residues. Trimming pared 1 base from V and 0 bases from J, leaving 7 bases between. Germline assignment: CDR1 SGHRS and CDR2 YFSETQ. The CDR3 region has the DNA TGCGCCAGCAGCTTGACACCCGCAACTAATGAAAAACTGTTTTTT. It is translated as CASSLTPATNEKLFF.

This clone was detected a few times. The chain is built from TRBV7-9 and TRBJ2-5; D call uncertain. V gave up 6 bases and J gave up 0 bases, with 5 bases separating them. The germline V gene encodes CDR1 SEHNR and CDR2 FQNEAQ (reference sequence). This CDR3 has 12 amino acids. The CDR3 loop reads CASSDYQETQYF. For the CDR3, the DNA is TGTGCCAGCAGTGACTACCAAGAGACCCAGTACTTC.

V usage is TRBV29-1 and J usage is TRBJ2-7, with 7 bases fitting TRBD1. This CDR3 has 14 residues. Trimming removed 5 bases from V and 6 bases from J; junction bases left unmatched: 13. In germline, CDR1 is SQVTM, CDR2 ANQGSEA. The CDR3 spells CSVQPGTELREQYF. As DNA, the CDR3 is TGCAGCGTTCAACCCGGGACAGAATTACGCGAGCAGTACTTC.

This chain uses TRBV6-5 with TRBJ2-7, with D tentatively TRBD2 (5 bases). The CDR3 sequence is 15 residues long. Germline-derived CDR1 and CDR2 are MNHEY and SVGAGI. Deletions cut 6 bases from V and 0 bases from J, with 15 bases between. This CDR3 reads CASRPPVGGSYEQYF. The CDR3 DNA follows: TGTGCCAGCAGACCCCCTGTCGGAGGCTCCTACGAGCAGTACTTC.